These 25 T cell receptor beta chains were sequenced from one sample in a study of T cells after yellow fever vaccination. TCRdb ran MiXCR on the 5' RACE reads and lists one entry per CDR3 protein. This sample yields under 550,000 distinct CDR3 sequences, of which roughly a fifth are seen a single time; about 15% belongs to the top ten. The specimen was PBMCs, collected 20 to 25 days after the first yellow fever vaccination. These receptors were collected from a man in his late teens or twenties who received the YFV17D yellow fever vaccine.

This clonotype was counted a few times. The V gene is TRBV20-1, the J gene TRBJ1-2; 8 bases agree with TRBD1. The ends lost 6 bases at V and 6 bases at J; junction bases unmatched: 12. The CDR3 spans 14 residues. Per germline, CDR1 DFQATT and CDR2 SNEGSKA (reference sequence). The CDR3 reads CSARAGGGRDGYTF. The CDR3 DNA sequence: TGCAGTGCCCGGGCAGGGGGCGGCCGTGATGGCTACACCTTC.

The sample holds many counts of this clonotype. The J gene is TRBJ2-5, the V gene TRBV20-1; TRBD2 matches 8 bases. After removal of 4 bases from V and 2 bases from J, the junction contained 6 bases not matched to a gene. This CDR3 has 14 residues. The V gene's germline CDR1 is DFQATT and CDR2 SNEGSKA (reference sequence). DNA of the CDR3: TGCAGTGCTACCCGACTAGCGCTTCAAGAGACCCAGTACTTC. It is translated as CSATRLALQETQYF.

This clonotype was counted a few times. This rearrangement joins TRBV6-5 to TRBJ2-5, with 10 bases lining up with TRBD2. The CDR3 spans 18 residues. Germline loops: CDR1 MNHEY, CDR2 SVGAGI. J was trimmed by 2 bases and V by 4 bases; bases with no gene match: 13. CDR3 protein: CASSSTGTSAALQETQYF. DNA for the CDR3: TGTGCCAGCAGTTCCACCGGGACTAGCGCGGCCCTACAAGAGACCCAGTACTTC.

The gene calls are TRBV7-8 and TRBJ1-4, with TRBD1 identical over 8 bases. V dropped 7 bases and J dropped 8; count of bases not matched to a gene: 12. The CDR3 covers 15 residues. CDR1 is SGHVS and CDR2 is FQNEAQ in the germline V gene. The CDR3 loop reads CASTATGGRWEKLFF. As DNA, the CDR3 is TGTGCCAGCACGGCCACAGGGGGTCGGTGGGAAAAACTGTTTTTT.

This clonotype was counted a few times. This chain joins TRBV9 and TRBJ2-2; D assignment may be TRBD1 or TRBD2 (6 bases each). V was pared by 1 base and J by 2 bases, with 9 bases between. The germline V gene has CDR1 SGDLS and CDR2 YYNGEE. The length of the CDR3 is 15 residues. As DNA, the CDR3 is TGTGCCAGCAGCGTAAGGGGGGATAACACCGGGGAGCTGTTTTTT. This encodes CASSVRGDNTGELFF.

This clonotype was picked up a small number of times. The CDR3 nucleotides read TGTGCCAGCAGCCCGTTACTCGGTTCTGGAAACACCATATATTTT. Translation gives CASSPLLGSGNTIYF. This chain links TRBV7-2 with TRBJ1-3; D is uncertain. Trimming shortened V by 5 bases and J by 1 base, and 12 bases separated the two germline ends. The CDR3 is 15 residues long. CDR1 is SGHTA, CDR2 FQGNSA, per germline.

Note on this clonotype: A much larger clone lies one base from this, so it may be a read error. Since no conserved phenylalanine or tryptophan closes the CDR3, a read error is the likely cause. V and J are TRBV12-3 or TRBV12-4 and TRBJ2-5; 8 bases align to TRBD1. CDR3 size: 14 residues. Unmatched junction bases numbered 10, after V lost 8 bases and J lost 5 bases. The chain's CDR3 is CASGLTGAGETQYL. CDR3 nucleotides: TGTGCCAGCGGACTGACAGGGGCAGGGGAGACCCAGTACCTC.

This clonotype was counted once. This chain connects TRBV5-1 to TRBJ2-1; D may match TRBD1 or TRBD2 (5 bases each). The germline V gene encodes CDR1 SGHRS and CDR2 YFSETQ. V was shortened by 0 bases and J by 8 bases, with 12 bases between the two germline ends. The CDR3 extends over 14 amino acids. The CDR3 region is CASSLEVRGDEQFF. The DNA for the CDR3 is TGCGCCAGCAGCTTGGAAGTAAGAGGGGATGAGCAGTTCTTC.

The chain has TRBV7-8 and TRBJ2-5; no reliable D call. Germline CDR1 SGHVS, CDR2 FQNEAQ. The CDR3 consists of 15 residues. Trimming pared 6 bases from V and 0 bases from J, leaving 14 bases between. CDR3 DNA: TGTGCCAGCAGGGCTAAAGCTAGGTACCAAGAGACCCAGTACTTC. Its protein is CASRAKARYQETQYF.

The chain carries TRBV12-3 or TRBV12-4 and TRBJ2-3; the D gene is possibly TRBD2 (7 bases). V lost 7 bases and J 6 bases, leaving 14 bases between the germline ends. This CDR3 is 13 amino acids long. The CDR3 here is CASNSGGLDTQYF. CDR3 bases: TGTGCCAGCAATTCCGGGGGGCTCGATACGCAGTATTTT.

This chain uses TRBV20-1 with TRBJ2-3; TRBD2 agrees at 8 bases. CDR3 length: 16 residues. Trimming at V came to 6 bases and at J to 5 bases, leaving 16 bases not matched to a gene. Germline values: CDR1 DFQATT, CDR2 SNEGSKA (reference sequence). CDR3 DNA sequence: TGCAGTGCACAGAGCTCCAGCGGGGGACCGGTAGATACGCAGTATTTT. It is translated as CSAQSSSGGPVDTQYF.

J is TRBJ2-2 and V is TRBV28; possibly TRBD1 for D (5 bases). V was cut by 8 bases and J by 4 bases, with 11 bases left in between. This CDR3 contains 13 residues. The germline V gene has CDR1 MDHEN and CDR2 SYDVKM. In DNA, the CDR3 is TGTGCCAGCGTGGGGCCGAGCACCGGGGAGCTGTTTTTT. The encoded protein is CASVGPSTGELFF.

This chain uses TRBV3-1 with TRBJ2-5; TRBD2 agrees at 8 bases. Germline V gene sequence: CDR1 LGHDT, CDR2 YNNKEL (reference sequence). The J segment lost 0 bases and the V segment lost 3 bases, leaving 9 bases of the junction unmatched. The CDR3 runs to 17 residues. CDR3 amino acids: CASSHLRGRGDQETQYF. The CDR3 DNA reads TGTGCCAGCAGCCATCTCCGGGGGCGGGGGGACCAAGAGACCCAGTACTTC.

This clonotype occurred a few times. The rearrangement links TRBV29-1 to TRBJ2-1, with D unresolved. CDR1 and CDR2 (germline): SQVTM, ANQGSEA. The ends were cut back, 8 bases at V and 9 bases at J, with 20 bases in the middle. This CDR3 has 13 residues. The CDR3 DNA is TGCAGCCCGTTGTCCCCTACCTCTGGTGAGCAGTTCTTC. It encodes CSPLSPTSGEQFF.

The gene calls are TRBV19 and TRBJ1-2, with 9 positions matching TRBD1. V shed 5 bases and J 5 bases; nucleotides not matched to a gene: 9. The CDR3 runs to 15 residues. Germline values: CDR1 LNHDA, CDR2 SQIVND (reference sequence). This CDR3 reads CASSAARDRVYGYTF. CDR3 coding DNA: TGTGCCAGTAGTGCCGCCCGGGACAGGGTTTATGGCTACACCTTC.

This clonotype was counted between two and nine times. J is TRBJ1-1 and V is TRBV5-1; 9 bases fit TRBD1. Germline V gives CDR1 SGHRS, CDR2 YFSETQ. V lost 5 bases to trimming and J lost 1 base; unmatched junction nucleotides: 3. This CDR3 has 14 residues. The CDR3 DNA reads TGCGCCAGCAGACGGGACAGGGCGAACACTGAAGCTTTCTTT. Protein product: CASRRDRANTEAFF. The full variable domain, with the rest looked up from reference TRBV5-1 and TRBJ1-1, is KAGVTQTPRYLIKTRGQQVTLSCSPISGHRSVSWYQQTPGQGLQFLFEYFSETQRNKGNFPGRFSGRQFSNSRSEMNVSTLELGDSALYLCASRRDRANTEAFFGQGTRLTVV.

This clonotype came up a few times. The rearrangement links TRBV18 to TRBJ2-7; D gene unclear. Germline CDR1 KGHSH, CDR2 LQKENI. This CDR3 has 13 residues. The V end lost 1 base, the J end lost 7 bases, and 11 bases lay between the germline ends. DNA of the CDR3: TGTGCCAGCTCACCACTGTCGGTTGGTGAGCAGTACGTC. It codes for CASSPLSVGEQYV.

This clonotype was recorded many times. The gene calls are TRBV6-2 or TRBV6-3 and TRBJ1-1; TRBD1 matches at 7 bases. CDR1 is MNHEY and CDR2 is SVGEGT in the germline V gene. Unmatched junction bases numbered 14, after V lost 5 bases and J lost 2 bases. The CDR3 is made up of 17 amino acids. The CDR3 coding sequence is TGTGCCAGCAGTATCCGACCACAGGGGTCTATTAACACTGAAGCTTTCTTT. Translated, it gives CASSIRPQGSINTEAFF.

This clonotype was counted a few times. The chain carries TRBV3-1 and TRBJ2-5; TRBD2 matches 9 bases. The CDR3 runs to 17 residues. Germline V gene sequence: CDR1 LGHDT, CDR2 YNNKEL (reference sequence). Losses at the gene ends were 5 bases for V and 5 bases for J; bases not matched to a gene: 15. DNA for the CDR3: TGTGCCAGCAGCTTCCCCGTAGGGAGCGGGGGGTTTGAGACCCAGTACTTC. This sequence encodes CASSFPVGSGGFETQYF.

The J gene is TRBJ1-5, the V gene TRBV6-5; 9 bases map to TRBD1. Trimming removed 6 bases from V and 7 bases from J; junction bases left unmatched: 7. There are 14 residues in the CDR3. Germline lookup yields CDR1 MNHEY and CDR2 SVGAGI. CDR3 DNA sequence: TGTGCCAGCAGATACACAGGGGGCGGCCAGCCCCAGCATTTT. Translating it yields CASRYTGGGQPQHF.

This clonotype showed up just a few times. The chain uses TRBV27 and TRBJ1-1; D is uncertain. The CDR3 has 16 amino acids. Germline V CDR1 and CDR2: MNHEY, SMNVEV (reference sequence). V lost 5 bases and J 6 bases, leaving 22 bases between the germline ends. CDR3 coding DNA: TGTGCCAGCAGTAACCCCCCCCTACTGGTTCTCGCTGAAGCTTTCTTT. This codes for CASSNPPLLVLAEAFF.

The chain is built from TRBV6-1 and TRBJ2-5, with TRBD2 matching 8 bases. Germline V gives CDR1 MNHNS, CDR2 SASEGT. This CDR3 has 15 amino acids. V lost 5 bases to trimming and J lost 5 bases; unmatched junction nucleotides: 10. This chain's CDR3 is CASSRKAGEGETQYF. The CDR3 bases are TGTGCCAGCAGTCGCAAAGCGGGGGAGGGGGAGACCCAGTACTTC.

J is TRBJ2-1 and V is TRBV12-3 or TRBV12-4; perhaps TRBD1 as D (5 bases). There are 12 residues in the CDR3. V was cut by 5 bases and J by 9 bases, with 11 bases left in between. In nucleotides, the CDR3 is TGTGCCAGCAGTCCAGGGATCCGTGAGCAGTTCTTC. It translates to CASSPGIREQFF.

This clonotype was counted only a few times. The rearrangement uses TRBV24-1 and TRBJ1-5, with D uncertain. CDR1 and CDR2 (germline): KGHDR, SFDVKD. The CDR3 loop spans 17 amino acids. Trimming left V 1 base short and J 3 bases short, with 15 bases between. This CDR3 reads CATSDFWGQKNNQPQHF. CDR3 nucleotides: TGTGCCACCAGTGATTTTTGGGGTCAGAAAAACAATCAGCCCCAGCATTTT.

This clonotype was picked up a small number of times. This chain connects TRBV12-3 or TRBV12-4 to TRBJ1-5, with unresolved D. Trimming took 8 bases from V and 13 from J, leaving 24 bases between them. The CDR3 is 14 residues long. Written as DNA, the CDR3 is TGTGCCAGCGCTCCTCCTGCGTGGGTCAAGGTTCAGCATTTT. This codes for CASAPPAWVKVQHF.